A selection of T cell receptor beta chains follows, all from one sample in a study of T cells in Graves' hyperthyroidism and ophthalmopathy. TCRdb called the multiplex PCR reads again in MiXCR, with one record for every CDR3 protein. The repertoire holds under 550,000 distinct CDR3 sequences, with roughly 13% as singletons. The sample consisted of blood. These receptors originate from a young woman with Graves' hyperthyroidism. Each CDR3 is given with its conserved first and last residue. D genes are given only for firm matches. For some rows the clone size is stated as once, few or many, or as a class when expanded; others skip it.

CDR3nt | CDR3aa | abundance | j_gene | v_gene | d_gene
TGTGCCAGCAGCCAAGACAGGGCCCTCTATAATTCACCCCTCCACTTT | CASSQDRALYNSPLHF | - | TRBJ1-6 | TRBV6-1 | TRBD1
TGTGCCAGCAGCTTGGGAGTATTCGGTCAGCCCCAGCATTTT | CASSLGVFGQPQHF | many | TRBJ1-5 | TRBV5-6 | -
TGTGCCAGCAGCGTAGATGGGGGGGAGGGCTACGAGCAGTACTTC | CASSVDGGEGYEQYF | few | TRBJ2-7 | TRBV9 | TRBD2
TGCGCCAGCACAGAAGACACCAACGCCAATCAGCCCCAGCATTTT | CASTEDTNANQPQHF | few | TRBJ1-5 | TRBV4-1 | -
TGTGCCAGTAGTAATTTGAACAATCAGCCCCAGCATTTT | CASSNLNNQPQHF | few | TRBJ1-5 | TRBV19 | -
TGTGCCAGCAGTTCGGTGGGAGCGGGGACCTACAATGAGCAGTTCTTC | CASSSVGAGTYNEQFF | many | TRBJ2-1 | TRBV6-1 | TRBD2
TGTGCCAGCAGCCACCGGGACTTAGCCAAAAACATTCAGTACTTC | CASSHRDLAKNIQYF | many | TRBJ2-4 | TRBV12-3/TRBV12-4 | -
TGTGCCAGCGCCAGGGCTAACTATGGCTACACCTTC | CASARANYGYTF | - | TRBJ1-2 | TRBV6-1 | -
TGTGCCAGCAGAAACACACGGGACCCCCGCACAGATACGCAGTATTTT | CASRNTRDPRTDTQYF | many | TRBJ2-3 | TRBV5-6 | -
TGTGCCAGTAGTCCAACCGGGACAGGCCGACAGTTCTTC | CASSPTGTGRQFF | many | TRBJ2-1 | TRBV19 | TRBD1
TGTGCCAGCAAGGTAGCGGGAGCTGGCGAGCAGTACTTC | CASKVAGAGEQYF | many | TRBJ2-7 | TRBV12-3/TRBV12-4 | TRBD2
TGTGCTGGTGGGGGCCCTCCCTACAATGAGCAGTTCTTC | CAGGGPPYNEQFF | many | TRBJ2-1 | TRBV6-1 | -
TGTGCCAGCAAGACCTGGGGGCAGGGGGCCGATCAGCCCCAGCATTTT | CASKTWGQGADQPQHF | many | TRBJ1-5 | TRBV28 | TRBD1
TGTGCCAGCAGCTCGCCGACTACTGGAGACAATGAGCAGTTCTTC | CASSSPTTGDNEQFF | few | TRBJ2-1 | TRBV5-4 | -
TGTGCCAGCAGTTTCTCTCTGAAGGATGAGCAGTTCTTC | CASSFSLKDEQFF | many | TRBJ2-1 | TRBV12-3/TRBV12-4 | -
TGTGCCAGCAGCCCCTTCTTCGGCCCTAGGGTTGAAAAACTGTTTTTT | CASSPFFGPRVEKLFF | - | TRBJ1-4 | TRBV3-1 | -
TGCGCCAGCAGCCAAGTAAGACAGGGTTCTATGAACACTGAAGCTTTCTTT | CASSQVRQGSMNTEAFF | few | TRBJ1-1 | TRBV4-1 | TRBD1
TGTGCCAGCAGCTTGGAGGCAGGGACAGGTGAGCAGTTCTTC | CASSLEAGTGEQFF | few | TRBJ2-1 | TRBV5-5 | TRBD1
TGTGCCAGCAGCTTAGGTTCGGGCGGTAAGAGCTACGAGCAGTACTTC | CASSLGSGGKSYEQYF | few | TRBJ2-7 | TRBV11-2 | -
TGTGCCAGCAGCCGGGAGCCTCCGGGGACCGGGGAGCTGTTTTTT | CASSREPPGTGELFF | - | TRBJ2-2 | TRBV6-1 | -
TGCGCCAGCAGCTTGGAGTCCCAGCGGCCCCAAGAGACCCAGTACTTC | CASSLESQRPQETQYF | - | TRBJ2-5 | TRBV5-1 | -
TGTGCCAGCAGCCAAGATCGTAGCGGGGGGTATGAGCAGTTCTTC | CASSQDRSGGYEQFF | many | TRBJ2-1 | TRBV3-1 | TRBD2
TGTGCCAGCAGCTTAGCGCCCCGGAACACTGAAGCTTTCTTT | CASSLAPRNTEAFF | many | TRBJ1-1 | TRBV7-2 | -
TGTGCCAGCAGCTTAGGACTAGGGATAAACTACGAGCAGTACTTC | CASSLGLGINYEQYF | - | TRBJ2-7 | TRBV7-9 | -
TGTGCCAGCAGAGAACAGTACGAGCAGTACTTC | CASREQYEQYF | - | TRBJ2-7 | TRBV6-1 | -
TGTGCCAGTAGTATTGGCGGAACCTACGGGGAGACCCAGTACTTC | CASSIGGTYGETQYF | few | TRBJ2-5 | TRBV19 | -
TGTGCCAGCAGTTTATCGGGGGGGCGAGGAAACACCATATATTTT | CASSLSGGRGNTIYF | - | TRBJ1-3 | TRBV27 | -
TGTGCCAGCAGTGAAAGGGGGGCGGGCAATCAGCCCCAGCATTTT | CASSERGAGNQPQHF | - | TRBJ1-5 | TRBV6-1 | -
TGTGCCAGCCCTGGCCCCTATGAACAGGGGGATCCAGATACGCAGTATTTT | CASPGPYEQGDPDTQYF | many | TRBJ2-3 | TRBV12-3/TRBV12-4 | TRBD1
TGCGCCAGCAGCTTGGTAGACCCCAGCGGCTACCCCGAAGCCTACGAGCAGTACTTC | CASSLVDPSGYPEAYEQYF | - | TRBJ2-7 | TRBV5-1 | -
TGTGCCAGCAGTTACCTCCCGGACAGAACATATAGCAATCAGCCCCAGCATTTT | CASSYLPDRTYSNQPQHF | few | TRBJ1-5 | TRBV6-2/TRBV6-3 | -
TGTGCCAGCAGCCAAGACCCGGGACGGGGCTACAATGAGCAGTTCTTC | CASSQDPGRGYNEQFF | many | TRBJ2-1 | TRBV14 | -
TGTGCCAGCGACGGACCGCGCCCTGACCCAGAGACCCAGTACTTC | CASDGPRPDPETQYF | - | TRBJ2-5 | TRBV6-1 | -
TGTGCCAGCAGTGATGACAGTCATGGCTACACCTTC | CASSDDSHGYTF | many | TRBJ1-2 | TRBV2 | -
TGTGCCAGCAGTTGGGACAGTCTGAACACTGAAGCTTTCTTT | CASSWDSLNTEAFF | many | TRBJ1-1 | TRBV28 | TRBD1
TGTGCCAGCAGCCGTGGGGAGGTGGGGTACAATGAGCAGTTCTTC | CASSRGEVGYNEQFF | many | TRBJ2-1 | TRBV11-1 | -
TGTGCTAGTGTCACTCGGCCCACCGGGGAGCTGTTTTTT | CASVTRPTGELFF | few | TRBJ2-2 | TRBV12-5 | -
TGCAGTGCTAACCCCACCGCGGGACCCTACAATGAGCAGTTCTTC | CSANPTAGPYNEQFF | - | TRBJ2-1 | TRBV20-1 | -
TGTGCCACCAGCAGAGATTCGGCTAGACTAGCCCAGAATGAGCAGTTCTTC | CATSRDSARLAQNEQFF | - | TRBJ2-1 | TRBV15 | TRBD2
TGCGCCAGCAGGCCGGACAGGGTGGCCAAAAACATTCAGTACTTC | CASRPDRVAKNIQYF | - | TRBJ2-4 | TRBV5-1 | TRBD1
TGTGCCAGCCGGACAGGGGCGGCTGGAAACACCATATATTTT | CASRTGAAGNTIYF | few | TRBJ1-3 | TRBV7-2 | TRBD1